This is a list of T cell receptor beta chains from one sample in a study of control samples from healthy donors and cancer patients. Profiling relied on immunoSEQ multiplex PCR, and the TCRdb table lists in-frame clones only, not all of them. Of 150,000 or so clones in the sample, 80% to 95% were seen once. The sequenced sample was blood. The origin of the receptors is a man between 18 and 35 years old in good health. Both conserved end residues are part of each CDR3. Each record gives: CDR3 protein, V gene.

CDR3aa: CASSEVPLEKLFF
v_gene: TRBV2

CDR3aa: CASSLRAPGGGTSYEQYF
v_gene: TRBV7-2

CDR3aa: CASSRRGGNTIYF
v_gene: TRBV5-6

CDR3aa: CASSYSRTSYEQYF
v_gene: TRBV6-5

CDR3aa: CASSPLRGTHEQYF
v_gene: TRBV11-2

CDR3aa: CATSAQNQETQYF
v_gene: TRBV24-1

CDR3aa: CASSSYRENYGYTF
v_gene: TRBV6-5

CDR3aa: CASSQVRYLETQYF
v_gene: TRBV3-1/TRBV3-2

CDR3aa: CASSLRQGLYNEQFF
v_gene: TRBV11-3

CDR3aa: CASSLPGELFF
v_gene: TRBV11-1

CDR3aa: CASTEGSYNSPLHF
v_gene: TRBV5-1

CDR3aa: CASSEYPAVGLAFF
v_gene: TRBV25-1

CDR3aa: CAWSVNQRDSLFF
v_gene: TRBV30

CDR3aa: CATGSSSTDTQYF
v_gene: TRBV15

CDR3aa: CASSLANSGISEQFF
v_gene: TRBV5-1

CDR3aa: CASSSSGGALETQYF
v_gene: TRBV7-2

CDR3aa: CASSYGQPSLYNEQFF
v_gene: TRBV6-6

CDR3aa: CAISLQTGANTEAFF
v_gene: TRBV10-3

CDR3aa: CASRPTGYYNSPLHF
v_gene: TRBV27

CDR3aa: CASSLVGSGGDGEQFF
v_gene: TRBV11-2

CDR3aa: CASSFIFRAGGNYGYTF
v_gene: TRBV5-1

CDR3aa: CASSLLAGGSYEQYF
v_gene: TRBV2

CDR3aa: CASSEDIGGQFF
v_gene: TRBV2

CDR3aa: CASSFLDRGNGYTF
v_gene: TRBV6-2/TRBV6-3

CDR3aa: CASSQTTGGQVFF
v_gene: TRBV2

CDR3aa: CASSPLESLYEQYF
v_gene: TRBV5-1

CDR3aa: CASSLGGFATIYF
v_gene: TRBV11-2

CDR3aa: CASSDRTGANYGYTF
v_gene: TRBV6-2/TRBV6-3

CDR3aa: CASSETGSSYNSPLHF
v_gene: TRBV6-4

CDR3aa: CASSLRTPNYEQYF
v_gene: TRBV5-1

CDR3aa: CASSLSGTPTPYNEQFF
v_gene: TRBV27

CDR3aa: CASTRPGGEGLGEQFF
v_gene: TRBV2

CDR3aa: CASSSGHQNTEAFF
v_gene: TRBV11-2

CDR3aa: CASSGRQGAYGTEAFF
v_gene: TRBV6-1

CDR3aa: CASNPGRGEAFF
v_gene: TRBV12-3/TRBV12-4

CDR3aa: CASSHYGTSYNEQFF
v_gene: TRBV4-1

CDR3aa: CASSLRTGDWNTEAFF
v_gene: TRBV7-9

CDR3aa: CASSPPFQGGGTEAFF
v_gene: TRBV18

CDR3aa: CASSRGQGEQYF
v_gene: TRBV12-3/TRBV12-4